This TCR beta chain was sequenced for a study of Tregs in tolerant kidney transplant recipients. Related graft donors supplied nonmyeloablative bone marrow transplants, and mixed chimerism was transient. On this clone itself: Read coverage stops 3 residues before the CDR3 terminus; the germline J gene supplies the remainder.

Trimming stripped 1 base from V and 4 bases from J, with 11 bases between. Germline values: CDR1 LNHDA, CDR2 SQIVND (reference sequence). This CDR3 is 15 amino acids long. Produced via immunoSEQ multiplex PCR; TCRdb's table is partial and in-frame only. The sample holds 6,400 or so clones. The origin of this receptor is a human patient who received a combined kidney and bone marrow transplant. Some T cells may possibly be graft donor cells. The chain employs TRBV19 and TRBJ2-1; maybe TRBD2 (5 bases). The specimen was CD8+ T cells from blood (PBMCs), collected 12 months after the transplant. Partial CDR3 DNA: TGTGCCAGTAGTATAGGGCTAGCAGGTTACAATGAG. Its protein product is CASSIGLAGYNE. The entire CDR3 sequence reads CASSIGLAGYNEQFF.